This T cell receptor beta chain was obtained from a study of T cells in Graves' hyperthyroidism and ophthalmopathy. Worth noting for this clonotype: With a much larger clone just one base away, this may be a read error.

Germline CDR1 and CDR2: SGHTA and FQGNSA. CDR3 length: 16 residues. The germline V and J ends were trimmed by 4 bases and 8 bases, with 21 bases remaining between them. A lack of ophthalmopathy progression within 18 months defined stable Graves' hyperthyroidism. Investigators excluded patients with uncontrolled infection, other autoimmune disease, pregnancy or lactation. Each diagnosis was grounded in clinical symptoms, serum thyroxine and TRAb, thyroid ultrasound, and orbital computed tomography. Researchers amplified the TCR beta CDR3 regions from RNA transcripts. First-round RT-PCR targeting the TCR CDR3 was performed with the HTBI primer set. From the multiplex PCR reads, TCRdb called clonotypes with MiXCR, one entry per CDR3 protein. The profile shows about 560,000 distinct CDR3 sequences, around 14% of them singletons.

The sequence derives from a woman under 40 with Graves' hyperthyroidism. Sequencing used blood. The chain couples TRBV7-2 to TRBJ2-1, with D uncertain. The DNA for the CDR3 is TGTGCCAGCAGCTCGTGTTGGGCTAGAGGTAATCATGAGCAGTTCTTC. It codes for CASSSCWARGNHEQFF.